This paragraph reports one T cell receptor (delta chain). Its antigen is still unknown. These data are taken from a study of Vδ1+ human thymocytes. Germline values: CDR1 TSWWSYY, CDR2 QGS. V was clipped by 0 bases and J by 3 bases, with 26 bases between them. CDR3 length: 20 amino acids. RNA was extracted from the cells and then reverse transcribed. CDR3 amplicons came from multiplex PCR with pooled V-gene forward and constant-region reverse primers. TCRdb re-identified clones in the multiplex PCR reads via CATT. The table has roughly 76,000 delta-chain clones, around 34% seen once. Study-level points and caveats: Thymic TRG and TRD repertoires appeared highly polyclonal, with Gaussian CDR3 length distributions.

The chain recombines TRDV1 with TRDJ1, with D possibly TRDD2 on 6 matching bases. This clonotype originated in a boy in the first two years of life who had congenital heart surgery. Sequenced sample: Vdelta1+ gamma-delta thymocytes from the thymus. As for subset: FACS-sorted CD3+ TCRalphabeta- TCRVdelta1+ TCRVdelta2- thymocytes. The CDR3 spells CALGELTFHLVSRTADKLIF. Written as DNA, the CDR3 is TGTGCTCTTGGGGAACTGACCTTCCACCTGGTCTCCCGTACGGCCGATAAACTCATCTTT.